The subject of this entry is one T cell receptor beta chain. Its matching antigen is unknown. The data are from a study of T cell repertoires in cytomegalovirus infection. Study summary: CMV epitopes, recently identified HLA-C-restricted and well-studied HLA-B-restricted, were used. Carrying CMV and the relevant HLA type showed in public TCR beta signatures.

Study conclusions and caveats: CMV carriers with the relevant HLA were identified by cumulative public TCR beta family frequency. HLA-C-restricted CMV clonotypes gave the most frequent clonotype in two of eight donors.

V shed 3 bases, J shed 8 bases, and the junction held 2 bases outside the gene matches. Per the germline V gene, CDR1 is LNHDA and CDR2 is SQIVND (reference sequence). The CDR3 is 13 residues long. TCRdb ran MiXCR on the reads and lists one entry per CDR3 protein. In the table there are about a million distinct CDR3 sequences, around 32% of which are singletons. This rearrangement joins TRBV19 to TRBJ2-1; 9 bases match TRBD1. The receptor was isolated from a human donor in good health (CMV status not recorded). Some clones in this sample may be carry-over from other donors' samples. Sequencing used cultured CD8+ T cells from PBMCs, obtained from culture after CMV antigen stimulation. The CDR3, as DNA: TGTGCCAGTAGTATCGGGACAGGGTATGAGCAGTTCTTC. It translates to CASSIGTGYEQFF.